A single sample gave rise to the 15 T cell receptor beta chains below, sequenced in a study of blood T cell repertoires in COVID-19. This table comes from immunoSEQ multiplex PCR, and its TCRdb copy is limited to in-frame clones, with some not included. Counted here are approximately 68,000 clones, around 83% occurring once; the ten biggest clones make up 5% to 6.5%. The sequenced sample was peripheral blood. Receptor source: a woman aged 55-70 years with acute or convalescent COVID-19.

The chain recombines TRBV27 with TRBJ1-3; no reliable D call. Germline-derived CDR1 and CDR2 are MNHEY and SMNVEV (reference sequence). V lost 4 bases and J lost 0, with 13 bases in between. There are 16 residues in the CDR3. The CDR3 DNA is TGTGCCAGCAGTTCCTCTATCTCCTCCTCTGGAAACACCATATATTTT. This sequence encodes CASSSSISSSGNTIYF.

The rearrangement joins TRBV28 to TRBJ1-3; D is unresolved. This CDR3 spans 14 amino acids. Germline V gives CDR1 MDHEN, CDR2 SYDVKM. V shed 6 bases and J shed 0 bases, with 9 bases lying between them. The CDR3 reads CASRELTSGNTIYF. In DNA form, the CDR3 reads TGTGCCAGCAGGGAGCTGACCTCTGGAAACACCATATATTTT.

This clone was recorded once. This chain links TRBV19 with TRBJ2-7, with 8 bases that match TRBD1. The CDR3 totals 16 residues. V was pared by 5 bases and J by 2 bases, with 11 bases of the junction left unmatched. Per germline, CDR1 LNHDA and CDR2 SQIVND (reference sequence). Written as DNA, the CDR3 is TGTGCCAGTAGTCCGACGACAGGGGCAACGACCTACGAGCAGTACTTC. Translating gives CASSPTTGATTYEQYF.

V and J are TRBV5-5 and TRBJ1-5; D is possibly TRBD1 (5 bases). V was pared by 0 bases and J by 6 bases, with 13 bases between. The CDR3 is 15 amino acids. CDR1 SGHKS and CDR2 YYEKEE come from the germline V gene (reference sequence). The CDR3 DNA reads TGTGCCAGCAGCTTGGAACGGCAGGGAACTCAGCCCCAGCATTTT. It codes for CASSLERQGTQPQHF. Variable domain in full (rest from reference TRBV5-5 and TRBJ1-5): DAGVTQSPTHLIKTRGQQVTLRCSPISGHKSVSWYQQVLGQGPQFIFQYYEKEERGRGNFPDRFSARQFPNYSSELNVNALLLGDSALYLCASSLERQGTQPQHFGDGTRLSIL.

The gene calls are TRBV5-6 and TRBJ2-2; possibly TRBD1 for D (5 bases). The CDR3 extends over 15 amino acids. V gave up 7 bases and J gave up 0 bases, with 13 bases separating them. Looked up from germline, CDR1 is SGHDT and CDR2 is YYEEEE. In DNA form, the CDR3 reads TGTGCCAGCCGAATCGGACAAACGAACACCGGGGAGCTGTTTTTT. This codes for CASRIGQTNTGELFF.

This chain uses TRBV11-2 with TRBJ1-3; D ambiguous. CDR3 length equals 17 residues. The V end was cut by 3 bases, the J end by 4 bases, with 19 bases between. Per the germline V gene, CDR1 is SGHAT and CDR2 is FQNNGV. CDR3 sequence: CASSFGPLTNLGNTIYF. The DNA for the CDR3 is TGTGCCAGCAGCTTCGGTCCTCTGACAAATTTAGGAAACACCATATATTTT.

The chain employs TRBV3-1 (or the pseudogene TRBV3-2) and TRBJ2-1; 9 positions agree with TRBD2. The CDR3 is 16 residues long. Trimming at V came to 7 bases and at J to 6 bases, leaving 13 bases not matched to a gene. Germline V gene data show CDR1 as LGHDT and CDR2 as YNNKEL (reference sequence). In DNA form, the CDR3 reads TGTGCCAGCAACTTCGGCGGGGGGGTTCGCGGCAATGAGCAGTTCTTC. Translating it yields CASNFGGGVRGNEQFF.

The V and J genes are TRBV29-1 and TRBJ2-2; TRBD1 aligns across 7 bases. In germline, CDR1 is SQVTM, CDR2 ANQGSEA. There are 14 residues in the CDR3. Trimming removed 3 bases from V and 5 bases from J; junction bases left unmatched: 6. The CDR3 DNA follows: TGCAGCGTTGAGACAGGGTTCGGGACCGGGGAGCTGTTTTTT. Its protein is CSVETGFGTGELFF.

DNA for the CDR3: TGCGCCAGCAGCGGGACAGGGACCAACTATGGCTACACCTTC. It specifies CASSGTGTNYGYTF. The chain is built from TRBV5-1 and TRBJ1-2, with 9 bases fitting TRBD1. J was trimmed by 2 bases and V by 4 bases; bases with no gene match: 3. The CDR3 is 14 amino acids. Germline CDR1 and CDR2: SGHRS and YFSETQ.

The V call is TRBV24-1, the J call TRBJ2-3; D is ambiguous. The germline gives CDR1 KGHDR, CDR2 SFDVKD. Trimming left V 4 bases short and J 5 bases short, with 9 bases between. The length of the CDR3 is 13 residues. In DNA, the CDR3 is TGTGCCACCAGTGACCCCCCCAGAGATACGCAGTATTTT. Its translation: CATSDPPRDTQYF.

The table lists this clone with a few counts. The chain couples TRBV19 to TRBJ1-6; D uncertain. Looked up from germline, CDR1 is LNHDA and CDR2 is SQIVND (reference sequence). There are 13 residues in the CDR3. V was cut by 8 bases and J by 2 bases, with 7 bases left in between. The CDR3 sequence is CASRRAYNSPLHF. CDR3 nucleotides: TGTGCCAGTCGGAGGGCCTATAATTCACCCCTCCACTTT.

The V gene is TRBV9, the J gene TRBJ2-3; TRBD2 agrees at 9 bases. CDR1 is SGDLS and CDR2 is YYNGEE in the germline V gene. This CDR3 is built from 16 residues. V trimming: 0 bases; J trimming: 6 bases; junction bases outside the gene matches: 8. CDR3 sequence: CASSVGPAGGFDTQYF. The CDR3 coding sequence is TGTGCCAGCAGCGTAGGCCCAGCGGGGGGATTCGATACGCAGTATTTT. Filled out from reference TRBV9 and TRBJ2-3, the complete variable domain reads DSGVTQTPKHLITATGQRVTLRCSPRSGDLSVYWYQQSLDQGLQFLIQYYNGEERAKGNILERFSAQQFPDLHSELNLSSLELGDSALYFCASSVGPAGGFDTQYFGPGTRLTVL.

The CDR3 loop reads CASSSPPGGEQFF. The CDR3 DNA sequence: TGCGCCAGCAGCTCCCCCCCAGGGGGGGAGCAGTTCTTC. The V gene is TRBV5-1, the J gene TRBJ2-1, with a weak D call TRBD1 (7 bases). The CDR3 length is 13 residues. The germline V gene encodes CDR1 SGHRS and CDR2 YFSETQ. The V and J ends lost 3 bases and 10 bases respectively, with 14 bases between them.

This clone was observed once. V usage is TRBV10-1 and J usage is TRBJ1-2, with unresolved D. Germline V lookup: CDR1 WNHNN, CDR2 SYGVQD (reference sequence). The CDR3 runs 13 residues. The V end was cut by 2 bases, the J end by 2 bases, with 6 bases between. The CDR3 sequence is CASSENSNYGYTF. In nucleotides, the CDR3 is TGCGCCAGCAGTGAGAACAGCAACTATGGCTACACCTTC.

This clone was found a few times. The CDR3 sequence: CASSLWGVAEAFF. CDR3 nucleotides: TGCGCCAGCAGCTTGTGGGGGGTCGCTGAAGCTTTCTTT. The chain links TRBV5-1 to TRBJ1-1; D may be TRBD1 (5 bases). CDR3 length: 13 residues. The ends were cut back, 1 base at V and 6 bases at J, with 10 bases in the middle. Germline V lookup: CDR1 SGHRS, CDR2 YFSETQ. The complete variable domain, with remaining parts taken from reference TRBV5-1 and TRBJ1-1, reads KAGVTQTPRYLIKTRGQQVTLSCSPISGHRSVSWYQQTPGQGLQFLFEYFSETQRNKGNFPGRFSGRQFSNSRSEMNVSTLELGDSALYLCASSLWGVAEAFFGQGTRLTVV.